Below, one T cell receptor beta chain is given with its context. This sample is drawn from a study of blood T cell repertoires in COVID-19. Method: immunoSEQ multiplex PCR; TCRdb's copy keeps in-frame clones and lacks some. The repertoire holds about 280,000 clones, about four fifths seen once, with roughly 9.4% in the top ten. The V and J ends lost 3 bases and 10 bases, in that order; junction bases with no gene match: 1. CDR1 is SGHRS, CDR2 YFSETQ, per germline. This CDR3 contains 11 residues. The receptor comes from a woman in her forties or fifties who had recovered from COVID-19. The V and J genes are TRBV5-1 and TRBJ2-1, with 7 bases lining up with TRBD2. Material: peripheral blood. DNA of the CDR3: TGCGCCAGCAGCTCGGGACTAGAGCAGTTCTTC. Its translation: CASSSGLEQFF.